Listed below are T cell receptor beta chains from one sample, sequenced in a study of blood T cells in healthy people across ages. TCRdb itself ran the 5' RACE reads through MiXCR, one entry per CDR3 protein. The sample consists of roughly 1.6 million distinct CDR3 sequences, roughly 30% of them appearing once. Sequencing was done on a sample of blood. These receptors all stem from a woman aged 25 to 45 in good health. Each CDR3 is given with its conserved first and last residue. The order of the fields is D gene, clone size, V gene, J gene, CDR3 DNA, CDR3 protein. The D gene is left open where the match is weak. Clone sizes are given selectively: once, few, many, or a class where the clone is expanded.

.	.	TRBV7-8	TRBJ2-7	TGTGCCAGCAGCCCCCGCGGAACGATCTACGAGCAGTACTTC	CASSPRGTIYEQYF
.	.	TRBV28	TRBJ2-3	TGTGCCAGCATCGGAAGGAGGGGGGGCACAGATACGCAGTATTTT	CASIGRRGGTDTQYF
TRBD1	.	TRBV2	TRBJ1-6	TGTGCCAGCACTGCGACAGGGGGCATTTCACCCCTCCACTTT	CASTATGGISPLHF
.	few	TRBV20-1	TRBJ1-5	TGCAGTGCTAGAAAACCGGGACCATATAGCAATCAGCCCCAGCATTTT	CSARKPGPYSNQPQHF
.	few	TRBV25-1	TRBJ2-2	TGTGCCAGCAGTGATGGGGTGGAGAACACCGGGGAGCTGTTTTTT	CASSDGVENTGELFF
.	.	TRBV9	TRBJ2-5	TGTGCCAGCAGCAAAGATGGGGGTAGTTTGGAGACCCAGTACTTC	CASSKDGGSLETQYF
TRBD2	.	TRBV5-4	TRBJ2-7	TGTGTCAGCAGTTCCGGACTAGCGGGAGCCGAGCAGTACTTC	CVSSSGLAGAEQYF
.	.	TRBV5-1	TRBJ2-7	TGCGCCAGCAGCTCCCAGGGATCCCCCTACGAGCAGTACTTC	CASSSQGSPYEQYF
.	.	TRBV9	TRBJ1-2	TGTGCCAGCACCCCTACGTCCACCCCCTATGGCTACACCTTC	CASTPTSTPYGYTF
TRBD2	few	TRBV27	TRBJ2-1	TGTGCCAGCAGCACTTTGCCCGGGACTAGCGGGACCCGGGAGCAGTTCTTC	CASSTLPGTSGTREQFF
.	few	TRBV5-1	TRBJ2-1	TGCGCCAGCAGCTTGGACCCTACACCGCCCGAGCAGTTCTTC	CASSLDPTPPEQFF
.	.	TRBV5-1	TRBJ2-5	TGCGCCGGCAGCGTAGACAGGGAGGGAGAGACCCAGTACTTC	CAGSVDREGETQYF
.	.	TRBV20-1	TRBJ1-1	TGCAGTGCTAGAAAAGAGTTACTCGGCGCTGAAGCTTTCTTT	CSARKELLGAEAFF
TRBD1	few	TRBV20-1	TRBJ1-2	TGCAGTGCTAGCTACAACAGGGGCAGCTATGGCTACACCTTC	CSASYNRGSYGYTF
.	few	TRBV5-1	TRBJ2-3	TGCGCCAGCAGCGTCGAAGATACGCAGTATTTT	CASSVEDTQYF
TRBD1	.	TRBV28	TRBJ2-1	TGTGCCAGCACCCCTGGGGGACAGGTTAACTACAATGAGCAGTTCTTC	CASTPGGQVNYNEQFF
.	once	TRBV6-5	TRBJ2-1	TGTGCCAGCACAAAAGGGACTGGCTCCTACAATGAGCAGTTCTTC	CASTKGTGSYNEQFF
TRBD2	.	TRBV27	TRBJ2-5	TGTGCCAGCAGTCCTTGGACTAGCAGGAAAGAGACCCAGTACTTC	CASSPWTSRKETQYF
.	.	TRBV28	TRBJ2-1	TGTGCCAGCCTTCGCGGAGGGAGTTCCTCCTACAATGAGCAGTTCTTC	CASLRGGSSSYNEQFF
TRBD2	.	TRBV24-1	TRBJ2-3	TGTGCCACCAGTGATTCAGGACTAGCGGCGGCAGATACGCAGTATTTT	CATSDSGLAAADTQYF
.	.	TRBV7-9	TRBJ2-3	TGTGCCAGCAGGGGGGTGAATGGCACCTACCTCCGCACAGATACGCAGTATTTT	CASRGVNGTYLRTDTQYF
TRBD1	.	TRBV6-2/TRBV6-3	TRBJ2-4	TGTACCAGCAGGAAAGGGACAGAGCTAGCCAAAAACATTCAGTACTTC	CTSRKGTELAKNIQYF
.	.	TRBV11-2	TRBJ2-1	TGTGCCAGCAGCTTGACCCCGGGACGGAGCTATCTTGAGCAGTTCTTC	CASSLTPGRSYLEQFF
TRBD1	few	TRBV7-3	TRBJ1-2	TGTGCCAGCAGCTGGACAGGGGGCGCAGGGGGCTACACCTTC	CASSWTGGAGGYTF
.	.	TRBV11-2	TRBJ2-7	TGTGCCAGCAGCCCGTGGACAGCCACCTACGAGCAGTACTTC	CASSPWTATYEQYF
.	.	TRBV5-1	TRBJ1-4	TGCGCCAGCAGCTTGGACAGCAGGGATGAAAAACTGTTTTTT	CASSLDSRDEKLFF
TRBD1	.	TRBV27	TRBJ1-4	TGTGCCAGCAGTCCTACTGCCGGGACAGGGGTAGAAAAACTGTTTTTT	CASSPTAGTGVEKLFF
.	few	TRBV6-1	TRBJ1-2	TGTGCCAGCAGACCCACCTTGGGAGGAGCCTATGGCTACACCTTC	CASRPTLGGAYGYTF
TRBD1	.	TRBV5-1	TRBJ1-5	TGCGCCAGCAGCTTCGGGGGACAGGATCAGCCCCAGCATTTT	CASSFGGQDQPQHF
.	.	TRBV19	TRBJ1-5	TGTGCCAGTAGTATCGGAGGGATGCAGCCCCAGCATTTT	CASSIGGMQPQHF
TRBD1	.	TRBV6-6	TRBJ2-1	TGTGCCAGCAGCCCCCCCGACAGGGGGCTGGAGAATGAGCAGTTCTTC	CASSPPDRGLENEQFF
TRBD2	few	TRBV7-2	TRBJ2-3	TGTGCCAGCGCACAAGGACTAGCGGCGCTGAATACGCAGTATTTT	CASAQGLAALNTQYF
.	.	TRBV7-9	TRBJ2-1	TGTGCCAGCAGCAGATCCTCGGGAGCGAAATTTGAGCAGTTCTTC	CASSRSSGAKFEQFF
.	few	TRBV27	TRBJ1-1	TGTGCCAGCAGTTTGACACTTTTCACTGAAGCTTTCTTT	CASSLTLFTEAFF
TRBD1	.	TRBV10-3	TRBJ1-1	TGTGCCATCAGTGAGACAGGGGGCGCGGTGAACACTGAAGCTTTCTTT	CAISETGGAVNTEAFF
.	.	TRBV12-3/TRBV12-4	TRBJ2-3	TGTGCCAGCAGTTTAGGGACCTCGCCTACGCAGTATTTT	CASSLGTSPTQYF
.	many	TRBV4-2	TRBJ2-5	TGTGCCAGCAGCCTTCGTAGGGACGGAGAGACCCAGTACTTC	CASSLRRDGETQYF
.	few	TRBV18	TRBJ2-5	TGTGCCAGCTCCCACAACGATCCAGAGACCCAGTACTTC	CASSHNDPETQYF
TRBD2	.	TRBV20-1	TRBJ2-3	TGCAGTGCTGGTTTCGCGGGAACCTGGGGGGGGATCATTTCTGGCACAGATACGCAGTATTTT	CSAGFAGTWGGIISGTDTQYF
TRBD2	.	TRBV5-1	TRBJ2-2	TGCGCCGGCAGCCCGGGACTAGCGGGGGCGACGTACACCGGGGAGCTGTTTTTT	CAGSPGLAGATYTGELFF
.	.	TRBV11-2	TRBJ2-5	TGTGCCAGCAGCTTTACAAGACAAGAGACCCAGTACTTC	CASSFTRQETQYF
TRBD1	.	TRBV5-1	TRBJ2-3	TGCGCCAGCAGCTCGGCAACAGGGGGCGGCACAGATACGCAGTATTTT	CASSSATGGGTDTQYF
.	.	TRBV20-1	TRBJ2-7	TGCAGTGCTAGTACAGGGACTATCTACGAGCAGTACTTC	CSASTGTIYEQYF
.	.	TRBV24-1	TRBJ2-7	TGTGCCACCAGCGCAGGGGGGCGATTTTCCGAGCAGTACTTC	CATSAGGRFSEQYF
TRBD2	few	TRBV20-1	TRBJ2-7	TGCAGTGCCGACTTAAGCGGGAGTAGTTACGAGCAGTACTTC	CSADLSGSSYEQYF
.	.	TRBV28	TRBJ1-2	TGTGCCAGCAGTTTCCCTGATTATGGCTACACCTTC	CASSFPDYGYTF
TRBD2	.	TRBV13	TRBJ2-1	TGTGCCTCCAGTCCGGGGGGGACATCGGGCAATGAGCAGTTCTTC	CASSPGGTSGNEQFF
TRBD1	.	TRBV9	TRBJ2-7	TGTGCCAGCAGCGTAGAACAGGGGGTCCCGTACGAGCAGTACTTC	CASSVEQGVPYEQYF
.	few	TRBV12-3/TRBV12-4	TRBJ1-1	TGTGCCAGCAGTTGGGGTGTTGGGGGGAACACTGAAGCTTTCTTT	CASSWGVGGNTEAFF
.	.	TRBV7-7	TRBJ2-1	TGTGCCAGCAGCCCCGGGACTGACACCTACAATGAGCAGTTCTTC	CASSPGTDTYNEQFF
.	few	TRBV18	TRBJ2-1	TGTGCCAGCTCTTCGGAGCGCGATGAGCAGTTCTTC	CASSSERDEQFF
.	.	TRBV7-2	TRBJ2-1	TGTGCCAGCAGCCCGGGACTCACCTATTACAATGAGCAGTTCTTC	CASSPGLTYYNEQFF